This T cell receptor beta chain was retrieved from a study of STAT5B mutations in CD4+ large granular lymphocyte leukemia (dated by TCRdb to between 2022 and 2023). With respect to the entire study: Among the healthy controls, the CDR3 'QG' motif was associated with a particular HLA allele. TCRbeta repertoires of CD4+ T-cell large granular lymphocyte leukemia patients were compared with those of healthy blood donors. Flow cytometry performed on FACSCanto II or FACSVerse showed that the purified fractions had more than 95% purity among lymphocytes.

The healthy controls were 35 or so blood donors, and the buffy coats of these donors were supplied by the Finnish Red Cross blood service. All TCR-sequenced material derived from peripheral blood: patient blood samples and healthy donor buffy coats. Ficoll-Hypaque gradient centrifugation was used to isolate peripheral blood mononuclear cells. CD4+ cells were magnetically purified from the buffy coats of healthy controls. The Gentra Puregene Cell and Tissue kit was used for genomic DNA extraction, and quantification was performed on a Qubit 2.0 fluorometer. TCRbeta rearrangements were sequenced from genomic DNA using the immunoSEQ assay at survey resolution. The paper's data handling went like this. In the TCR sequencing data, the lowest productive clonotype frequency that could be detected was 2.59 x 10-5. Analyses included only productive TCRbeta rearrangements, meaning complete and in-frame sequences. Sample clonality was computed as Simpson clonality in the immunoSEQ Analyzer version 3.0. Clones were binned by frequency as very rare, small, medium, large (1-20%) or hyperexpanded (>20%). Generation probabilities were estimated with OLGA 1.2.3, V-gene circos plots were generated with VDJtools, specificities were searched for in VDJdb, and CDR3 motifs were identified with GLIPH. Sourced from immuneACCESS, this table was stored by TCRdb with only in-frame sequences that have V and J called. A share of the clones is absent; for the studies checked, an unresolved V gene accounts for under half, and the remainder has no known explanation. That table furnishes V, J and clone size, whereas the DNA furnished D and trimming. This sample has tens of thousands of clones in its table, and roughly 80% of those were observed once. 0.35% of the sample lies in the top ten.

Regarding this clone: This clone's antigen is unknown. The record has no base qualities; no much larger clone is one base away.

V lost 3 bases and J lost 2 bases; the stretch between them is 14 bases long. The CDR3 starts with the cysteine, ends with the phenylalanine, and has 15 residues. The CDR3 DNA has 45 bases and is translated from base 1. Looking up the germline V gene yields CDR1 SGHRS and CDR2 YFSETQ. Findings and caveats that apply to the study as a whole: Greater clonality appeared to be present in CD4-sorted patient repertoires than in healthy CD4+ repertoires, and the difference was retained after the putative leukemic clones were removed. TRBV06-family usage was enriched among the top patient clones (8/27) compared with healthy controls (2/35). The main leukemic clonotypes were found to be private to each patient, although more than 20% of the main leukemic clonotypes were detected at low frequency in the non-leukemic repertoires of other patients. The data were not HLA-matched, and the higher clonality in CD4+ T-LGLL than in CD8+ T-LGLL could be due to the relatively small sample size.

The receptor was isolated from a human donor in good health. The source material was CD4+ T cells from blood buffy coats. In this chain, TRBV5-1 is recombined with TRBJ1-2, and TRBD1 may be the D gene, going by 5 matching bases. This receptor has the CDR3 CASSSGGGKNYGYTF. The sequenced DNA is TGCGCCAGCAGCTCCGGTGGGGGGAAGAACTATGGCTACACCTTC.